This paragraph covers one T cell receptor beta chain sequence. As yet, its antigen is unknown. As every portion of the isolated RNA was reverse transcribed, the sequencing read expressed TCRB transcripts. The method was immunoSEQ multiplex PCR; TCRdb's version includes in-frame clones alone and lacks a portion of them. The table lists around 140,000 clones, more than 9% of them singletons, with roughly 1.4% in the top ten. This specimen comes from a study of beta chain features in type 1 diabetes. A heparinised blood draw that averaged roughly 110 mL was obtained once from each donor. Study conclusions and caveats: Moderate but significant shortening of TCRB CDR3s was recorded in all four CD4+ subsets from Type 1 diabetes patients. Any HLA effect on TCRB rearrangement was left unresolved by small sub-analyses.

This TCR came from a man between 18 and 29 years old in good health. Sequenced input: naive CD4+ T cells from blood.

The CDR3 region has the DNA TGTGCCAGCAGTTTATACAGTCACCTCCACTTT. Translation: CASSLYSHLHF. This chain connects TRBV28 to TRBJ1-6, with D unresolved. Trimming left V 1 base short and J 15 bases short, with 7 bases between. This CDR3 is 11 amino acids long. Germline CDR1 and CDR2: MDHEN and SYDVKM.